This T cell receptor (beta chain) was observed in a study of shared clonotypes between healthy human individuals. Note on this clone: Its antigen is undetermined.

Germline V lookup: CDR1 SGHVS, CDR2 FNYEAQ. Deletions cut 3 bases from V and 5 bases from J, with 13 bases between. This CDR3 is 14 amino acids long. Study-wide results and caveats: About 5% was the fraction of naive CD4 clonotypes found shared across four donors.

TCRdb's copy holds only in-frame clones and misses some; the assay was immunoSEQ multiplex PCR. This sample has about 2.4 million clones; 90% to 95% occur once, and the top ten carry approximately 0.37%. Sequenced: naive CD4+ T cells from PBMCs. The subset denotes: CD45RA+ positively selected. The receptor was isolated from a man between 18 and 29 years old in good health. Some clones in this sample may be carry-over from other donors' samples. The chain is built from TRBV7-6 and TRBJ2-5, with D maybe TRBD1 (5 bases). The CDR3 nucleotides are TGTGCCAGCAGCTTGAAAGGGGTTGGGGAGACCCAGTACTTC. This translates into CASSLKGVGETQYF.